Here is one T cell receptor beta chain with its context. Its antigen is unidentified. Treatment of the sample: around 19 received Ad26.COV2.S at low or high dose, single or two shots; 5 received placebo; per-sample allocation not given. Samples were taken on day 63 after the first vaccine or placebo injection. The CDR3 covers 18 residues. Sequenced by immunoSEQ multiplex PCR; TCRdb stores in-frame clones only, minus some. The data show some 270,000 clones, with around nine tenths seen just once and roughly 3% held by the top ten. The data were taken from a study of Ad26.COV2.S vaccination and SARS-CoV-2 variants. General observations from the study: Reportedly, spike-specific CD8+ and CD4+ T cell responses achieved substantial breadth once vaccination had taken place.

The source of this sequence is a person between 18 and 60 years old who received the Ad26.COV2.S COVID-19 vaccine or a placebo. This chain connects TRBV21-1 to TRBJ1-4; TRBD1, the D gene given by the table, was not confirmed from the DNA. TRBV21-1 corresponds to a pseudogene. The sample was peripheral blood, taken in a trial of Ad26.COV2.S vaccine versus placebo. CDR3 DNA: TGTGCCAGCAAACCCAGGGGGCGGGCTTTTGCAACTAATGAAAAACTGTTTTTT. Its translation: CASKPRGRAFATNEKLFF.